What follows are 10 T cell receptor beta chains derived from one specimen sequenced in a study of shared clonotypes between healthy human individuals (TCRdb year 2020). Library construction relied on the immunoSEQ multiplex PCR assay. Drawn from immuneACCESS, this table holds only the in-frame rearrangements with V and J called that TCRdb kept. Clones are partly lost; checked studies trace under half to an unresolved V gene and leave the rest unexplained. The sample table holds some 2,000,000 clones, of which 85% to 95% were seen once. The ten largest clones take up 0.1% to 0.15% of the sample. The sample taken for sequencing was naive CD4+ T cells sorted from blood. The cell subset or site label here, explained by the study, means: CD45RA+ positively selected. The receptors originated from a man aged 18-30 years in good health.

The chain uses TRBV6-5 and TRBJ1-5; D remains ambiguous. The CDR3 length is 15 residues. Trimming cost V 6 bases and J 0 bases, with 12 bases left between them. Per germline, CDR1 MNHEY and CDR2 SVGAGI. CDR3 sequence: CASSQRRYSNQPQHF. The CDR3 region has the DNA TGTGCCAGCAGCCAACGGAGGTATAGCAATCAGCCCCAGCATTTT.

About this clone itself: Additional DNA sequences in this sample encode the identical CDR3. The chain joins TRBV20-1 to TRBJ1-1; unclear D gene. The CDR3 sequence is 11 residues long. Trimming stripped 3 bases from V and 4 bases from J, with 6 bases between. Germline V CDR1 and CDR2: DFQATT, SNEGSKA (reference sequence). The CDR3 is CSASPGTEAFF. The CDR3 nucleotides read TGCAGTGCTAGCCCGGGCACTGAAGCTTTCTTT.

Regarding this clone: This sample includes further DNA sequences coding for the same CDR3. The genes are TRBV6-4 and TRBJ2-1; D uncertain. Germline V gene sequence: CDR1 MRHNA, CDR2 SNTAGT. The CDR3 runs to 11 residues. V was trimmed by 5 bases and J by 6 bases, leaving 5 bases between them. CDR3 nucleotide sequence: TGTGCCAGCAGTCTCGGCAATGAGCAGTTCTTC. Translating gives CASSLGNEQFF.

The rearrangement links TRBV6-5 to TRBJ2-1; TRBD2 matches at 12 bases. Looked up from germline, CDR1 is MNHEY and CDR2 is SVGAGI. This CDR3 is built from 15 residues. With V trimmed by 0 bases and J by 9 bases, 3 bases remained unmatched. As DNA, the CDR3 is TGTGCCAGCAGTTACTCGACTAGCGGGAGTCTTGAGCAGTTCTTC. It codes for CASSYSTSGSLEQFF.

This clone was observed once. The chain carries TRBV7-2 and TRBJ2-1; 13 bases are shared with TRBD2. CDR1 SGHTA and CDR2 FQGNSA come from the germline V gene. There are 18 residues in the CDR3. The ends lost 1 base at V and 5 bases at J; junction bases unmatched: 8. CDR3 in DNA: TGTGCCAGCAGCTTAGGTCGGACTAGCGGGGGAGCTCACAATGAGCAGTTCTTC. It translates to CASSLGRTSGGAHNEQFF. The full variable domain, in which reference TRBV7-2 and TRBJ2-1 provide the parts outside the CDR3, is GAGVSQSPSNKVTEKGKDVELRCDPISGHTALYWYRQSLGQGLEFLIYFQGNSAPDKSGLPSDRFSAERTGGSVSTLTIQRTQQEDSAVYLCASSLGRTSGGAHNEQFFGPGTRLTVL.

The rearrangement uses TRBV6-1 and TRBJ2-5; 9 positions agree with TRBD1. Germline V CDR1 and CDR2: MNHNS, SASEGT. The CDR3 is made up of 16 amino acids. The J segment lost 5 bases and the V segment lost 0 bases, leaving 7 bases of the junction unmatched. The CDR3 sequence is CASSEAHRGRRETQYF. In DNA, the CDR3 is TGTGCCAGCAGTGAAGCTCACAGGGGGCGCCGGGAGACCCAGTACTTC.

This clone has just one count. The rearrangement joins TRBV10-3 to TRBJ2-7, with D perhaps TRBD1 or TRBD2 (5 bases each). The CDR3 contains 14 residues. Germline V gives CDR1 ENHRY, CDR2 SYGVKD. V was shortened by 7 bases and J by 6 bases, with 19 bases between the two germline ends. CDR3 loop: CAIKVSGPEGEQYF. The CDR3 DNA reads TGTGCCATCAAGGTCTCGGGACCCGAAGGCGAGCAGTACTTC.

Here the CDR3 reads CASSQVRRYGYTF. CDR3 DNA sequence: TGCGCCAGCAGCCAAGTAAGGCGCTATGGCTACACCTTC. The chain joins TRBV4-1 to TRBJ1-2; no firm D call. This CDR3 is 13 amino acids long. V lost 1 base to trimming and J lost 4 bases, with 7 bases between them. Germline loops: CDR1 MGHRA, CDR2 YSYEKL.

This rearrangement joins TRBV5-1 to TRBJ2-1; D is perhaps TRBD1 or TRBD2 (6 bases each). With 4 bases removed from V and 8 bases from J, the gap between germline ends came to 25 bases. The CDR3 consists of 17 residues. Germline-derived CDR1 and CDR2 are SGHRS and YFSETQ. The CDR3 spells CASSLSRGFGSWDEQFF. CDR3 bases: TGCGCCAGCAGCCTCAGCAGGGGTTTCGGGAGTTGGGATGAGCAGTTCTTC.

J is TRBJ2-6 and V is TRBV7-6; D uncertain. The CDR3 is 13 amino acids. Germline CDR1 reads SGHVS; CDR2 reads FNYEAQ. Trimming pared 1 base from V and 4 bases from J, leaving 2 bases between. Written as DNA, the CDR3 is TGTGCCAGCAGCTTAGGGGGGGCCAACGTCCTGACTTTC. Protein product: CASSLGGANVLTF.